The 21 T cell receptor beta chains reported below all come from one sample, sequenced in a study of technical replicates of blood from a handful of donors. The table came from immunoSEQ multiplex PCR; TCRdb's copy has only in-frame clones and leaves some out. Among about 88,000 clones listed, 95% were seen once. Sequenced sample: T cells isolated from PBMCs. Receptors originate from a human donor in good health.

The V gene is TRBV29-1, the J gene TRBJ2-7, with 9 positions matching TRBD1. The length of the CDR3 is 15 residues. J lost 5 bases, V lost 4 bases, and 12 bases had no gene match. Germline V gene lookup returns CDR1 SQVTM and CDR2 ANQGSEA. The CDR3 nucleotides read TGCAGCGTTGGGGGGGTCGGGACAGGGTTAGACGAGCAGTACTTC. Translating gives CSVGGVGTGLDEQYF.

V is TRBV30 and J is TRBJ1-2; D is ambiguous. Germline V gene sequence: CDR1 GTSNPN, CDR2 SVGIG (reference sequence). V lost 1 base and J 5 bases, leaving 8 bases between the germline ends. This CDR3 has 12 amino acids. In DNA form, the CDR3 reads TGTGCCTGGAGTGGAGGTCTATATGGCTACACCTTC. Its translation: CAWSGGLYGYTF. The whole variable domain, filled in from reference TRBV30 and TRBJ1-2, reads SQTIHQWPATLVQPVGSPLSLECTVEGTSNPNLYWYRQAAGRGLQLLFYSVGIGQISSEVPQNLSASRPQDRQFILSSKKLLLSDSGFYLCAWSGGLYGYTFGSGTRLTVV.

This chain connects TRBV4-1 to TRBJ2-7; 10 nucleotides line up with TRBD1. V dropped 4 bases and J dropped 4; count of bases not matched to a gene: 7. Germline CDR1 is MGHRA and CDR2 is YSYEKL. This CDR3 has 15 amino acids. In DNA, the CDR3 is TGCGCCAGCAGCCCATATGGACAGGGGGATTACGAGCAGTACTTC. It is translated as CASSPYGQGDYEQYF.

V and J are TRBV9 and TRBJ2-7, with D possibly TRBD1 on 6 matching bases. Germline V gene lookup returns CDR1 SGDLS and CDR2 YYNGEE. The CDR3 runs to 14 residues. With 2 bases removed from V and 3 bases from J, the gap between germline ends came to 12 bases. The CDR3 spells CASSVTIQGYEQYF. CDR3 nucleotide sequence: TGTGCCAGCAGCGTCACGATACAGGGCTACGAGCAGTACTTC.

The chain joins TRBV10-3 to TRBJ1-2; 7 positions agree with TRBD1. The CDR3 contains 14 residues. With 2 bases clipped from V and 6 bases from J, the junction kept 6 bases outside the gene matches. Germline CDR1 and CDR2: ENHRY and SYGVKD. DNA for the CDR3: TGTGCCATCAGTGAGACAGGGGAGTACCATGGCTACACCTTC. Translation: CAISETGEYHGYTF.

The J gene is TRBJ2-7, the V gene TRBV6-5; 10 nucleotides agree with TRBD1. J was trimmed by 2 bases and V by 6 bases; bases with no gene match: 7. The CDR3 covers 15 residues. Germline CDR1 reads MNHEY; CDR2 reads SVGAGI. The CDR3 region is CASRAGTGVPYEQYF. CDR3 in DNA: TGTGCCAGCAGGGCCGGGACAGGGGTCCCCTACGAGCAGTACTTC.

This chain uses TRBV19 with TRBJ2-7; 10 bases are a match to TRBD1. CDR3 length: 14 amino acids. The ends lost 2 bases at V and 3 bases at J; junction bases unmatched: 1. Germline V gives CDR1 LNHDA, CDR2 SQIVND (reference sequence). The CDR3 coding sequence is TGTGCCAGTAGTATAAGGGACAGGGGCTACGAGCAGTACTTC. Translating it yields CASSIRDRGYEQYF.

The genes are TRBV27 and TRBJ1-5; 9 bases map to TRBD1. Germline-derived CDR1 and CDR2 are MNHEY and SMNVEV (reference sequence). The CDR3 spans 19 residues. With 8 bases clipped from V and 3 bases from J, the junction kept 20 bases outside the gene matches. The CDR3 DNA follows: TGTGCCAGCCGCAGTTTTAGCAGTCCGGGACAGGGATCCAATCAGCCCCAGCATTTT. This encodes CASRSFSSPGQGSNQPQHF.

This chain uses TRBV6-5 with TRBJ2-7; 8 positions match TRBD1. The CDR3 runs to 16 residues. Trimming cost V 2 bases and J 4 bases; bases outside gene matches: 10. CDR1 is MNHEY, CDR2 SVGAGI, per germline. The CDR3 DNA is TGTGCCAGCAGTTACCAGTCCGGGACAGGATTTTACGAGCAGTACTTC. Encoded protein: CASSYQSGTGFYEQYF.

V is TRBV5-1 and J is TRBJ2-3, with 14 bases lining up with TRBD2. V shed 2 bases, J shed 4 bases, and the junction held 6 bases outside the gene matches. The CDR3 runs to 17 residues. Germline values: CDR1 SGHRS, CDR2 YFSETQ. Here the CDR3 DNA reads TGCGCCAGCAGCTTAGGACTAGCGGGAGGATTGGCAGATACGCAGTATTTT. Translated: CASSLGLAGGLADTQYF. The whole variable domain, filled in from reference TRBV5-1 and TRBJ2-3, reads KAGVTQTPRYLIKTRGQQVTLSCSPISGHRSVSWYQQTPGQGLQFLFEYFSETQRNKGNFPGRFSGRQFSNSRSEMNVSTLELGDSALYLCASSLGLAGGLADTQYFGPGTRLTVL.

This clone has a handful of counts. This sequence joins TRBV16 and TRBJ1-1, with D unresolved. Trimming cost V 3 bases and J 5 bases, with 10 bases left between them. Per the germline V gene, CDR1 is KGHSY and CDR2 is FQNENV. The CDR3 sequence is 13 residues long. CDR3 DNA sequence: TGTGCCAGCAGCCAGGGGAGAGGGACTGAAGCTTTCTTT. As protein: CASSQGRGTEAFF.

This chain connects TRBV19 to TRBJ1-5; no clear D. With 3 bases removed from V and 1 base from J, the gap between germline ends came to 10 bases. CDR3 length: 15 amino acids. CDR1 is LNHDA and CDR2 is SQIVND in the germline V gene (reference sequence). In DNA form, the CDR3 reads TGTGCCAGTAGTATTCATTCGAGGAGCAATCAGCCCCAGCATTTT. As protein: CASSIHSRSNQPQHF.

The V gene is TRBV13, the J gene TRBJ2-7; D remains ambiguous. The V end lost 3 bases, the J end lost 5 bases, and 5 bases lay between the germline ends. The length of the CDR3 is 11 residues. Per germline, CDR1 PRHDT and CDR2 FYEKMQ (reference sequence). The CDR3 DNA follows: TGTGCCAGCAGCTTTTATCACGAGCAGTACTTC. This sequence encodes CASSFYHEQYF.

The gene calls are TRBV7-7 and TRBJ2-1, with TRBD2 matching 14 bases. Germline V lookup: CDR1 SSHAT, CDR2 FNYEAQ (reference sequence). The trim removed 0 bases at V and 8 bases at J, leaving 6 bases unmatched. The length of the CDR3 is 17 residues. The CDR3 spells CASSLAIGTSGSHEQFF. CDR3 nucleotides: TGTGCCAGCAGCTTAGCGATAGGGACTAGCGGGAGTCATGAGCAGTTCTTC.

The gene calls are TRBV6-5 and TRBJ1-4, with D unclear. Germline V gene lookup returns CDR1 MNHEY and CDR2 SVGAGI. Deletions cut 5 bases from V and 7 bases from J, with 11 bases between. This CDR3 contains 13 residues. DNA for the CDR3: TGTGCCAGCAGTCCCCAACGAGTTGAAAAACTGTTTTTT. Translating it yields CASSPQRVEKLFF.

The chain uses TRBV4-2 and TRBJ1-1, with D uncertain. Trimming took 4 bases from V and 2 from J, leaving 11 bases between them. Per the germline V gene, CDR1 is LGHNA and CDR2 is YNFKEQ. There are 14 residues in the CDR3. The CDR3 nucleotides read TGTGCCAGCAGCCGCACCGGGATTAACACTGAAGCTTTCTTT. Protein product: CASSRTGINTEAFF.

The rearrangement joins TRBV7-2 to TRBJ2-1; D is perhaps TRBD2 (6 bases). The germline CDR1 and CDR2 sequences are SGHTA and FQGNSA. This CDR3 has 15 residues. V was pared by 0 bases and J by 0 bases, with 6 bases between. The CDR3 here is CASSLAGSSYNEQFF. The CDR3 DNA reads TGTGCCAGCAGCTTAGCCGGGAGCTCCTACAATGAGCAGTTCTTC.

This chain uses TRBV6-5 with TRBJ1-2, with 11 bases aligning to TRBD1. CDR1 MNHEY and CDR2 SVGAGI come from the germline V gene. V lost 4 bases, J lost 6 bases, and 1 base stayed unmatched. The CDR3 loop spans 13 amino acids. In DNA form, the CDR3 reads TGTGCCAGCAGTTCGGGACAGGGGGATGGCTACACCTTC. Encoded protein: CASSSGQGDGYTF.

This chain connects TRBV30 to TRBJ1-1; D not resolved. The CDR3 sequence is 12 residues long. The V and J ends lost 5 bases and 5 bases respectively, with 12 bases between them. From germline, CDR1 is GTSNPN and CDR2 SVGIG (reference sequence). The CDR3 DNA sequence: TGTGCCTGGTCGTTTCTAGGAACTGAAGCTTTCTTT. It translates to CAWSFLGTEAFF. Combining the CDR3 with reference TRBV30 and TRBJ1-1 gives the whole variable domain SQTIHQWPATLVQPVGSPLSLECTVEGTSNPNLYWYRQAAGRGLQLLFYSVGIGQISSEVPQNLSASRPQDRQFILSSKKLLLSDSGFYLCAWSFLGTEAFFGQGTRLTVV.

The gene calls are TRBV6-1 and TRBJ2-1; 12 positions match TRBD2. V dropped 4 bases and J dropped 3; count of bases not matched to a gene: 4. The CDR3 is made up of 16 amino acids. Germline V gene sequence: CDR1 MNHNS, CDR2 SASEGT. CDR3 residues: CASSGRTSGNYNEQFF. CDR3 sequence (DNA): TGTGCCAGCAGTGGGAGGACTAGCGGGAACTACAATGAGCAGTTCTTC.

The gene calls are TRBV6-1 and TRBJ1-2, with 11 bases fitting TRBD1. The V gene end was trimmed by 0 bases and the J gene end by 7 bases; junction bases not matched to a gene: 7. The CDR3 is 16 amino acids. Germline V gene sequence: CDR1 MNHNS, CDR2 SASEGT. The DNA for the CDR3 is TGTGCCAGCAGTGAAGCGTTGGGACAGGGGGTTTTTGGCTACACCTTC. It codes for CASSEALGQGVFGYTF.